The T cell receptor beta chain described here comes from a study of cytomegalovirus exposure and HLA in healthy donors. Study-level results: Accurate predictions that matched the HLA-A and HLA-B alleles of most subjects were reportedly made from TCR beta sequences.

About this clone itself: Its target is not known.

Trimming removed 5 bases from V and 3 bases from J, with 8 bases in between. CDR1 and CDR2 from the germline V gene are SGHTA and FQGNSA. The CDR3 loop spans 13 amino acids. PCR primers comprised 60 Vbeta and 13 Jbeta primers. Assay used: immunoSEQ multiplex PCR; TCRdb lists only in-frame clones, some missing. The sample includes almost 65,000 clones, over 70% of them seen just once. This chain connects TRBV7-2 to TRBJ2-4; D is perhaps TRBD2 (5 bases). This sequence originates from a male donor in good health and CMV-seropositive. Sequencing was carried out using PBMCs. The CDR3 sequence: CASSPRDKNIQYF. For the CDR3, the DNA is TGTGCCAGCAGCCCCCGGGACAAAAACATTCAGTACTTC.